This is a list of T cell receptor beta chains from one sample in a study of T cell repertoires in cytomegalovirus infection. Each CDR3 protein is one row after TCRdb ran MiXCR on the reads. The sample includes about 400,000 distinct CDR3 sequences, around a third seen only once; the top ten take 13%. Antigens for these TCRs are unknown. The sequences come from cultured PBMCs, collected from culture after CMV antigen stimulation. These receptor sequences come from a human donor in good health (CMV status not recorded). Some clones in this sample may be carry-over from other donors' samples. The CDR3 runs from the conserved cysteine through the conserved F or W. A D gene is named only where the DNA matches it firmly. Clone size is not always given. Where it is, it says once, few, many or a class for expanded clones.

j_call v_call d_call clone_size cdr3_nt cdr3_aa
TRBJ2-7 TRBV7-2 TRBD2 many TGTGCCAGCAGCTTAGGGAGCGGGGGGGGCTACGAGCAGTACTTC CASSLGSGGGYEQYF
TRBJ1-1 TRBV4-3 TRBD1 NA TGCGCCAGCAGCCAAGGGATACTGGGACAGACTGAAGCTTTCTTT CASSQGILGQTEAFF
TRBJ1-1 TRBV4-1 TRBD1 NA TGCGCCAGCAGCCAACAGGACAGGATGAAAATGAACACTGAAGCTTTCTTT CASSQQDRMKMNTEAFF
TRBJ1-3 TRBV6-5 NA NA TGTGCCAGCAGCACGACTCCTCACTCTGGAAACACCATATATTTT CASSTTPHSGNTIYF
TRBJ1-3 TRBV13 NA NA TGTGCCAGCAGCTCCGTAAGGGGCTCTGGAAACACCATATATTTT CASSSVRGSGNTIYF
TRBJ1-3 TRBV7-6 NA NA TGTGCCAGCAGCTTAGCCCGCAGGGGAATCCCGTCTCCCTCTGGAAACACCATATATTTT CASSLARRGIPSPSGNTIYF
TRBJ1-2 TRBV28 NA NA TGTGCCAGCAGTATAAATCCGCAACGGCGCTATGGCTACACCTTC CASSINPQRRYGYTF
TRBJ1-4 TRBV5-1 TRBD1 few TGCGCCAGCAGCTTGGAGGGGGCTCAGGGTGAAAAACTGTTTTTT CASSLEGAQGEKLFF
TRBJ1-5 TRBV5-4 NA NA TGTGCCAGCAGCTTGGAGCCGACTGGTAATCAGCCCCAGCATTTT CASSLEPTGNQPQHF
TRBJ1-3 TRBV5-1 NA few TGCGCCAGCAGCCAAGGACAGCAGCACTCTGGAAACACCATATATTTT CASSQGQQHSGNTIYF
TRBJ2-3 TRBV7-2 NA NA TGTGCCAGCAGCCCTTTATTGGGGGATTGGCAGTATTTT CASSPLLGDWQYF
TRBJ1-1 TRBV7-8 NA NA TGTGCCAGCAGCCCATCACTACCGGGACGTACGAACACTGAAGCTTTCTTT CASSPSLPGRTNTEAFF
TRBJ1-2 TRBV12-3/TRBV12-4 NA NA TGTGCCAGCAGCCTAACAGCTACCCTTAACTATGGCTACACCTTC CASSLTATLNYGYTF
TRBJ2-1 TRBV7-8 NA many TGTGCCAGCAGCTTAGATTGGCCAATCACCTACAATGAGCAGTTCTTC CASSLDWPITYNEQFF
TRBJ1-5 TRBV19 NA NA TGTGCCAGTAACTTGGGCCTTAGCAATCAGCCCCAGCATTTT CASNLGLSNQPQHF
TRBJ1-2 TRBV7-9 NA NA TGTGCCAGCAGCTGGGACGGCGCCTATGGCTACACCTTC CASSWDGAYGYTF
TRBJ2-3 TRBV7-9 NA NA TGTGCCAGCAGCCCCGACCAACCCCTGGGCACAGATACGCAGTATTTT CASSPDQPLGTDTQYF
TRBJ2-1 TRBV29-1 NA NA TGCAGCGCCCGGGGTCCCGGGCGACCCTACAATGAGCAGTTCTTC CSARGPGRPYNEQFF
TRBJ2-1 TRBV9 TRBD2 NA TGTGCCAGCAGCCTTCTCGAGACTAGCGGGAAAAATGAGCAGTTCTTC CASSLLETSGKNEQFF
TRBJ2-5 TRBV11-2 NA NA TGTGCCAGCAGAGCGGAGGGAGAGACCCAGTACTTC CASRAEGETQYF
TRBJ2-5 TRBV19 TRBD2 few TGTGCCAGTAGTGACCCGGGGGGGATGCGAACCCAGTACTTC CASSDPGGMRTQYF